This entry lists 18 T cell receptor beta chains sequenced from one sample in a study of blood T cell repertoires in COVID-19. TCRdb keeps only in-frame clones here, not all; method: immunoSEQ multiplex PCR. The repertoire holds approximately 490,000 clones, approximately 90% seen once, with 0.7% in the top ten. Sequences were obtained from PBMCs or T cells enriched from blood (not recorded which). Receptors originate from a young woman who had recovered from COVID-19.

V gene TRBV18 combines with J gene TRBJ1-1, with D perhaps TRBD1 (5 bases). CDR1 and CDR2 from the germline V gene are KGHSH and LQKENI. This CDR3 region has 15 residues. Trimming removed 8 bases from V and 1 base from J, with 17 bases in between. The CDR3 region is CASTLSPGENTEAFF. The CDR3 nucleotides are TGTGCCAGCACCCTAAGTCCGGGGGAGAACACTGAAGCTTTCTTT.

This chain joins TRBV28 and TRBJ1-1, with D perhaps TRBD1 (5 bases). This CDR3 is 13 amino acids long. V lost 3 bases and J 9 bases, leaving 14 bases between the germline ends. CDR1 is MDHEN, CDR2 SYDVKM, per germline. The CDR3 loop is CASSLSDRYKAFF. The CDR3 DNA sequence: TGTGCCAGCAGTTTGTCTGACAGATACAAAGCTTTCTTT.

The chain joins TRBV7-9 to TRBJ2-7; D is perhaps TRBD1 (5 bases). CDR1 is SEHNR and CDR2 is FQNEAQ in the germline V gene (reference sequence). There are 14 residues in the CDR3. V gave up 0 bases and J gave up 6 bases, with 12 bases separating them. DNA of the CDR3: TGTGCCAGCAGCTTAGCCAGGGAATGGGGCGAGCAGTACTTC. This sequence encodes CASSLAREWGEQYF.

DNA for the CDR3: TGTGCCAGCATTAAGACAGGGGACTATGGCTACACCTTC. It translates to CASIKTGDYGYTF. The chain combines TRBV12-3 or TRBV12-4 with TRBJ1-2, with TRBD1 identical over 8 bases. The trim removed 7 bases at V and 3 bases at J, leaving 4 bases unmatched. This CDR3 region has 13 residues.

The chain carries TRBV6-1 and TRBJ2-7; tentatively, D is TRBD2 (5 bases). This CDR3 is built from 17 residues. Trimming stripped 3 bases from V and 3 bases from J, with 21 bases between. The germline gives CDR1 MNHNS, CDR2 SASEGT. This CDR3 is CASSDLELAGLYYEQYF. The CDR3 nucleotides read TGTGCCAGCAGTGACCTGGAATTAGCCGGACTCTACTACGAGCAGTACTTC.

The chain combines TRBV6-5 with TRBJ1-1; TRBD1 matches at 10 bases. Losses at the gene ends were 6 bases for V and 3 bases for J; bases not matched to a gene: 4. The V gene's germline CDR1 is MNHEY and CDR2 SVGAGI. The CDR3 consists of 14 residues. CDR3 nucleotides: TGTGCCAGCAGCCCGGACAGGGGGGACACTGAAGCTTTCTTT. Residues: CASSPDRGDTEAFF.

This clone has a single count. DNA for the CDR3: TGTGCCAGCAGTGCACAGGGGGGTAATTCACCCCTCCACTTT. As protein: CASSAQGGNSPLHF. V gene TRBV6-4 combines with J gene TRBJ1-6; 8 bases fit TRBD1. Germline CDR1 reads MRHNA; CDR2 reads SNTAGT. Trimming removed 4 bases from V and 6 bases from J; junction bases left unmatched: 2. The CDR3 is 14 residues long.

The DNA for the CDR3 is TGCGCCAGCAGCCAAGATCTTAGCACTAGCGGGGGGGTGGGTGAGCAGTTCTTC. This codes for CASSQDLSTSGGVGEQFF. The V call is TRBV4-1, the J call TRBJ2-1; 13 nucleotides align to TRBD2. This CDR3 has 18 amino acids. Germline CDR1 and CDR2: MGHRA and YSYEKL. V shed 0 bases, J shed 9 bases, and the junction held 11 bases outside the gene matches.

This clone occurred a few times. The chain uses TRBV19 and TRBJ1-5, with D perhaps TRBD1 (5 bases). The CDR3 has 12 residues. CDR1 is LNHDA and CDR2 is SQIVND in the germline V gene (reference sequence). V gave up 5 bases and J gave up 11 bases, with 13 bases separating them. The DNA for the CDR3 is TGTGCCAGTAGTCCCCTGACAGCCACCCAGCATTTT. Its protein product is CASSPLTATQHF.

The V gene is TRBV18, the J gene TRBJ2-7; 7 nucleotides align to TRBD1. Trimming cost V 5 bases and J 5 bases; bases outside gene matches: 6. The CDR3 loop spans 13 amino acids. CDR1 and CDR2 (germline): KGHSH, LQKENI. CDR3 in amino acids: CASSRQGGNEQYF. CDR3 bases: TGTGCCAGCTCAAGACAGGGTGGCAACGAGCAGTACTTC.

CDR3 nucleotide sequence: TGCAGTGTTCACAAGAACTATGGCTACACCTTC. This sequence encodes CSVHKNYGYTF. V is TRBV20-1 and J is TRBJ1-2; D is uncertain. The germline V gene encodes CDR1 DFQATT and CDR2 SNEGSKA (reference sequence). The V end was cut by 7 bases, the J end by 2 bases, with 8 bases between. CDR3 size: 11 residues.

The chain is built from TRBV5-1 and TRBJ2-3; 10 positions match TRBD2. This CDR3 has 16 amino acids. The germline gives CDR1 SGHRS, CDR2 YFSETQ. Trimming at V came to 0 bases and at J to 3 bases, leaving 4 bases not matched to a gene. CDR3 sequence (DNA): TGCGCCAGCAGCTTGGCTAGCGGGGGTGCAACAGATACGCAGTATTTT. This codes for CASSLASGGATDTQYF.

The chain couples TRBV6-4 to TRBJ1-6, with 7 bases aligning to TRBD1. After removal of 2 bases from V and 6 bases from J, the junction contained 4 bases not matched to a gene. Per the germline V gene, CDR1 is MRHNA and CDR2 is SNTAGT. The CDR3 covers 15 residues. CDR3 sequence: CASSDRQGSNSPLHF. CDR3 nucleotide sequence: TGTGCCAGCAGTGACCGACAGGGCAGTAATTCACCCCTCCACTTT.

The chain couples TRBV4-2 to TRBJ2-7, with TRBD2 identical over 12 bases. Germline V gene sequence: CDR1 LGHNA, CDR2 YNFKEQ. The CDR3 sequence is 18 residues long. Trimming cost V 4 bases and J 4 bases; bases outside gene matches: 14. In DNA, the CDR3 is TGTGCCAGCAGCCCCTCCCTCACTAGCGGGGGGATCATTTACGAGCAGTACTTC. The encoded protein is CASSPSLTSGGIIYEQYF.

The chain recombines TRBV5-1 with TRBJ1-1; perhaps TRBD1 as D (6 bases). V was trimmed by 3 bases and J by 2 bases, leaving 8 bases between them. The CDR3 covers 13 residues. Germline loops: CDR1 SGHRS, CDR2 YFSETQ. The CDR3 reads CASSWGLNTEAFF. As DNA, the CDR3 is TGCGCCAGCAGCTGGGGGCTTAACACTGAAGCTTTCTTT.

J is TRBJ1-2 and V is TRBV7-2, with D possibly matching TRBD1 (5 bases). V was clipped by 4 bases and J by 3 bases, with 9 bases between them. CDR1 SGHTA and CDR2 FQGNSA come from the germline V gene. The CDR3 covers 13 residues. The DNA for the CDR3 is TGTGCCAGCAGCTCGGACACGCACTATGGCTACACCTTC. It translates to CASSSDTHYGYTF.

V is TRBV6-5 and J is TRBJ1-5, with 8 bases aligning to TRBD1. Germline V gene sequence: CDR1 MNHEY, CDR2 SVGAGI. CDR3 length: 15 amino acids. Trimming removed 3 bases from V and 3 bases from J; junction bases left unmatched: 4. The CDR3 DNA reads TGTGCCAGCAGTTATAGCAGGGGGCCCAATCAGCCCCAGCATTTT. Protein product: CASSYSRGPNQPQHF.

The chain employs TRBV5-1 and TRBJ1-1; TRBD1 agrees at 7 bases. This CDR3 comprises 17 residues. Trimming at V came to 4 bases and at J to 2 bases, leaving 14 bases not matched to a gene. The V gene's germline CDR1 is SGHRS and CDR2 YFSETQ. This CDR3 is CASSRALPGQKNTEAFF. CDR3 DNA: TGCGCCAGCAGCCGTGCATTACCGGGACAGAAAAACACTGAAGCTTTCTTT. The full variable domain, in which reference TRBV5-1 and TRBJ1-1 provide the parts outside the CDR3, is KAGVTQTPRYLIKTRGQQVTLSCSPISGHRSVSWYQQTPGQGLQFLFEYFSETQRNKGNFPGRFSGRQFSNSRSEMNVSTLELGDSALYLCASSRALPGQKNTEAFFGQGTRLTVV.